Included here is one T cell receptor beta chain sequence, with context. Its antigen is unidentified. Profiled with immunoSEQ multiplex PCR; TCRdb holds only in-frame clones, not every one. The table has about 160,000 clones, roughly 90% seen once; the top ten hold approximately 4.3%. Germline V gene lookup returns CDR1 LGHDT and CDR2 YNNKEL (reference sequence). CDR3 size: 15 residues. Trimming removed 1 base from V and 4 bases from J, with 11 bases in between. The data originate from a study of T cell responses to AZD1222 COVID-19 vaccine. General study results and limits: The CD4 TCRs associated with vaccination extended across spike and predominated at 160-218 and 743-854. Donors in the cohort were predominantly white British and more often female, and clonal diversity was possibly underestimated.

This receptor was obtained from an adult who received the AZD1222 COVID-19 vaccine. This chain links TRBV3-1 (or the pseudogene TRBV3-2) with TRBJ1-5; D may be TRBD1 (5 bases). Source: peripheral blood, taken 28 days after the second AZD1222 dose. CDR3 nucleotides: TGTGCCAGCAGCCAAGTTGGGGGTAGGAATCAGCCCCAGCATTTT. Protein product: CASSQVGGRNQPQHF.